The 30 T cell receptor beta chains listed next were all sequenced from one sample in a study of metastatic and nonmetastatic thyroid tumors. TCRdb re-called the PCR reads through MiXCR. The sample has about 49,000 clones, 20% to 25% seen once. Patients were all untreated before their thyroid surgery. Sequencing used blood. These receptors all stem from a female donor with papillary thyroid cancer or a benign thyroid nodule (not recorded which). Some clones in this sample may be carry-over from other donors' samples.

This clone was counted at least ten times. Other DNA variants within this sample encode the same CDR3. The chain is built from TRBV3-1 and TRBJ1-5; D unresolved. Trimming took 1 base from V and 4 from J, leaving 5 bases between them. CDR1 is LGHDT and CDR2 is YNNKEL in the germline V gene (reference sequence). The CDR3 runs 13 residues. The CDR3 loop reads CASSQGGNQPQHF. The CDR3 DNA sequence: TGTGCCAGCAGCCAAGGGGGAAATCAGCCCCAGCATTTT.

This clone was observed at least ten times. The chain employs TRBV20-1 and TRBJ2-1; TRBD1 matches 7 bases. Germline V gene lookup returns CDR1 DFQATT and CDR2 SNEGSKA (reference sequence). The CDR3 spans 14 residues. V was clipped by 0 bases and J by 12 bases; unmatched bases: 11. For the CDR3, the DNA is TGCAGTGCTAGAGATGGGAGACAGGGCGCGGGGCAGTTCTTC. Its translation is CSARDGRQGAGQFF.

As regards this clone: Lacking the conserved final phenylalanine or tryptophan, this CDR3 likely reflects a read error. This chain connects TRBV20-1 to TRBJ1-5; D call uncertain. Germline CDR1 is DFQATT and CDR2 is SNEGSKA (reference sequence). The CDR3 runs to 16 residues. DNA of the CDR3: TGCATTGCTATGGTCAGCCAGTCTTCGAGCAATCAGCCCCAGCATTGT. Amino acid sequence: CIAMVSQSSSNQPQHC.

In this sample, this clone turned up many times. The chain couples TRBV7-8 to TRBJ2-1, with 10 nucleotides matching TRBD1. V lost 5 bases and J lost 8; bases outside the gene matches: 3. CDR1 and CDR2 from the germline V gene are SGHVS and FQNEAQ. This CDR3 is 13 amino acids long. The CDR3 loop reads CASSKTGGHEQFF. The CDR3 DNA sequence: TGTGCCAGCAGCAAGACAGGGGGCCATGAGCAGTTCTTC. The full variable domain, its missing parts supplied by reference TRBV7-8 and TRBJ2-1, is GAGVSQSPRYKVAKRGQDVALRCDPISGHVSLFWYQQALGQGPEFLTYFQNEAQLDKSGLPSDRFFAERPEGSVSTLKIQRTQQEDSAVYLCASSKTGGHEQFFGPGTRLTVL.

This clone was observed many times. The rearrangement joins TRBV12-3 or TRBV12-4 to TRBJ2-7; 9 bases fit TRBD1. The CDR3 loop spans 15 amino acids. V was pared by 1 base and J by 6 bases, with 7 bases of the junction left unmatched. The CDR3 protein is CASSLEPDRGGEQYF. The CDR3, as DNA: TGTGCCAGCAGTTTAGAGCCGGACAGGGGAGGCGAGCAGTACTTC.

This clone was picked up many times. The chain combines TRBV12-3 or TRBV12-4 with TRBJ1-3, with D perhaps TRBD1 (6 bases). This CDR3 has 14 residues. The germline V and J ends were trimmed by 6 bases and 3 bases, with 12 bases remaining between them. The CDR3 nucleotides are TGTGCCAGCAGGGGGGGCTGGTATGGAAACACCATATATTTT. This translates into CASRGGWYGNTIYF.

This clone was seen repeatedly, ten times or more. The CDR3 region is CARSFDNSYEQYF. The CDR3, as DNA: TGTGCCAGGTCGTTTGACAACTCCTACGAGCAGTACTTC. The gene calls are TRBV2 and TRBJ2-7; D is ambiguous. Trimming stripped 9 bases from V and 0 bases from J, with 12 bases between. In germline, CDR1 is SNHLY, CDR2 FYNNEI. This CDR3 spans 13 amino acids.

This clone was counted at least ten times. This chain uses TRBV30 with TRBJ1-2; 8 bases are a match to TRBD1. Germline V gives CDR1 GTSNPN, CDR2 SVGIG (reference sequence). The CDR3 is made up of 17 amino acids. Trimming cost V 4 bases and J 6 bases; bases outside gene matches: 19. CDR3 sequence reads: CAWMAPQRTGRKNGYTF. The CDR3 region has the DNA TGTGCCTGGATGGCCCCCCAGAGGACAGGGAGGAAGAATGGCTACACCTTC.

This clone showed up many times. V and J are TRBV7-3 and TRBJ2-2; no firm D call. Germline assignment: CDR1 SGHTA and CDR2 FQGTGA. V lost 4 bases, J lost 0 bases, and 3 bases lay in between. This CDR3 is built from 13 residues. The CDR3 reads CASSSTNTGELFF. The CDR3, as DNA: TGTGCCAGCAGCTCGACGAACACCGGGGAGCTGTTTTTT.

The chain carries TRBV11-2 and TRBJ2-7; D might be TRBD1 (5 bases). This CDR3 comprises 12 residues. V was clipped by 3 bases and J by 4 bases, with 7 bases between them. Germline CDR1 is SGHAT and CDR2 is FQNNGV. CDR3 region: CASSLRQYEQYF. CDR3 sequence (DNA): TGTGCCAGCAGCTTGAGACAGTACGAGCAGTACTTC.

This clone was counted many times. This rearrangement joins TRBV28 to TRBJ2-3; 8 positions agree with TRBD2. V shed 7 bases, J shed 4 bases, and the junction held 7 bases outside the gene matches. This CDR3 region has 14 residues. Germline V gives CDR1 MDHEN, CDR2 SYDVKM. This CDR3 reads CASTGRDVADTQYF. CDR3 sequence (DNA): TGTGCCAGCACCGGGAGGGATGTTGCAGATACGCAGTATTTT.

This clone has a count of ten or more. The rearrangement joins TRBV4-1 to TRBJ2-7; D assignment may be TRBD1 or TRBD2 (6 bases each). The CDR3 length is 15 residues. Germline V gives CDR1 MGHRA, CDR2 YSYEKL. Deletions cut 1 base from V and 3 bases from J, with 13 bases between. The CDR3 region has the DNA TGCGCCAGCAGCCAAGGGAGGGGACACCTCTACGAGCAGTACTTC. Translation gives CASSQGRGHLYEQYF.

This clone has at least ten counts. The rearrangement joins TRBV24-1 to TRBJ2-1; 13 bases are shared with TRBD2. The CDR3 totals 16 residues. Trimming removed 4 bases from V and 8 bases from J; junction bases left unmatched: 7. CDR1 is KGHDR, CDR2 SFDVKD, per germline. The CDR3 loop reads CATSDLLAGGLDEQFF. The CDR3 DNA sequence: TGTGCCACCAGTGACTTACTAGCGGGAGGGTTAGATGAGCAGTTCTTC.

This clone was seen only a few times. The rearrangement uses TRBV2 and TRBJ2-1; D ambiguous. Trimming removed 7 bases from V and 0 bases from J, with 13 bases in between. Germline-derived CDR1 and CDR2 are SNHLY and FYNNEI. This CDR3 has 15 residues. The CDR3 reads CASTRSKSSYNEQFF. Here the CDR3 DNA reads TGTGCCAGCACCAGGTCGAAATCCTCCTACAATGAGCAGTTCTTC. The full variable domain, its missing parts supplied by reference TRBV2 and TRBJ2-1, is EPEVTQTPSHQVTQMGQEVILRCVPISNHLYFYWYRQILGQKVEFLVSFYNNEISEKSEIFDDQFSVERPDGSNFTLKIRSTKLEDSAMYFCASTRSKSSYNEQFFGPGTRLTVL.

This clone has ten or more counts. CDR3 sequence: CATSDPPGDTQYF. In DNA, the CDR3 is TGTGCCACCAGTGATCCCCCAGGGGATACGCAGTATTTT. J is TRBJ2-3 and V is TRBV24-1, with a possible D match to TRBD1 (5 bases). CDR1 and CDR2 (germline): KGHDR, SFDVKD. Between the trimmed V and J ends, which lost 3 bases and 6 bases, there was a span of 9 bases. The CDR3 consists of 13 residues.

This clone was counted ten times or more. The rearrangement joins TRBV20-1 to TRBJ1-2, with a weak D call TRBD1 (6 bases). The CDR3 totals 14 residues. In germline, CDR1 is DFQATT, CDR2 SNEGSKA (reference sequence). Trimming removed 0 bases from V and 7 bases from J, with 15 bases in between. The CDR3 spells CSARDQPGGAGYTF. CDR3 DNA sequence: TGCAGTGCTAGAGATCAGCCCGGGGGGGCTGGCTACACCTTC.

This clone was recorded a few times. A much larger clone sits a single nucleotide away, making a read error possible. At the DNA level, this CDR3 is encoded by other sequences in the same sample as well. The chain couples TRBV28 to TRBJ2-3; the D gene is possibly TRBD2 (6 bases). This CDR3 spans 11 amino acids. The germline CDR1 and CDR2 sequences are MDHEN and SYDVKM. The CDR3 coding sequence is TGTGCCAGCACCCGGAGGGATACTCAGTATTTT. Amino acids: CASTRRDTQYF.

This clone was seen repeatedly, ten times or more. The germline gene is not matched at one end of the junction; a read error may be the cause. The gene calls are TRBV27 and TRBJ1-6; no clear D. This CDR3 comprises 13 residues. Germline CDR1 and CDR2: MNHEY and SMNVEV (reference sequence). The CDR3: CASSLNGRAPLRF. The CDR3 nucleotides read TGTGCCAGCAGTTTAAACGGGAGAGCACCCCTCCGCTTT.

This clone came up once. A read error may be the cause here, since a much bigger clone is one base away. This sequence joins TRBV5-1 and TRBJ2-5, with TRBD1 matching 8 bases. This CDR3 comprises 13 residues. Per the germline V gene, CDR1 is SGHRS and CDR2 is YFSETQ. Trimming at V came to 4 bases and at J to 4 bases, leaving 3 bases not matched to a gene. The CDR3 nucleotides read TGCGCCAGCAGCAATGACAGGGGAGAGACCCAGTACTTC. Translation: CASSNDRGETQYF.

This clone showed up many times. The chain carries TRBV7-2 and TRBJ2-4; no reliable D call. The germline V gene encodes CDR1 SGHTA and CDR2 FQGNSA. The germline V and J ends were trimmed by 3 bases and 0 bases, with 12 bases remaining between them. The CDR3 length is 16 residues. The CDR3 DNA is TGTGCCAGCAGCTTTGGGCAGATACTAGCCAAAAACATTCAGTACTTC. This codes for CASSFGQILAKNIQYF.

The chain links TRBV20-1 to TRBJ2-6; 7 bases fit TRBD1. Germline V CDR1 and CDR2: DFQATT, SNEGSKA (reference sequence). The CDR3 is 16 residues long. The ends lost 7 bases at V and 0 bases at J; junction bases unmatched: 9. DNA for the CDR3: TGCAGTGACCGGACGGGACAGTCCTCTGGGGCCAACGTCCTGACTTTC. Its translation: CSDRTGQSSGANVLTF.

This clone was observed at least ten times. V and J are TRBV27 and TRBJ2-7; TRBD1 matches at 10 bases. Germline V gene lookup returns CDR1 MNHEY and CDR2 SMNVEV (reference sequence). Trimming cost V 2 bases and J 3 bases; bases outside gene matches: 13. The CDR3 is 18 residues long. CDR3 protein: CASSLKVGTGVSHYEQYF. In DNA, the CDR3 is TGTGCCAGCAGTTTAAAGGTCGGGACAGGGGTTTCTCACTACGAGCAGTACTTC.

Comment on this clone: The junction differs from germline at one of its ends, possibly a read error. The chain uses TRBV3-1 and TRBJ1-2; D is unresolved. The V gene's germline CDR1 is LGHDT and CDR2 YNNKEL (reference sequence). The CDR3 loop spans 14 amino acids. CDR3 loop: CASSPRTGNYRYTF. CDR3 nucleotide sequence: TGTGCCAGCAGCCCACGGACGGGTAACTATCGCTACACCTTC.

At least ten counts were recorded for this clone. The chain couples TRBV7-9 to TRBJ2-1; TRBD2 aligns across 9 bases. The V and J ends lost 5 bases and 7 bases, in that order; junction bases with no gene match: 15. The CDR3 sequence is 17 residues long. Germline V gene sequence: CDR1 SEHNR, CDR2 FQNEAQ (reference sequence). CDR3: CASSPRLMASGANEQFF. For the CDR3, the DNA is TGTGCCAGCAGCCCCAGGTTGATGGCTAGCGGGGCAAATGAGCAGTTCTTC.

At least ten counts were recorded for this clone. The rearrangement joins TRBV24-1 to TRBJ2-2; 7 bases agree with TRBD1. Germline V lookup: CDR1 KGHDR, CDR2 SFDVKD. V shed 2 bases, J shed 4 bases, and the junction held 3 bases outside the gene matches. This CDR3 is built from 15 residues. This chain's CDR3 is CATSDWDSSTGELFF. The CDR3 nucleotides are TGTGCCACCAGTGATTGGGACAGTTCCACCGGGGAGCTGTTTTTT.

At least ten counts were recorded for this clone. This chain joins TRBV3-1 and TRBJ2-1, with no clear D. Trimming pared 1 base from V and 10 bases from J, leaving 8 bases between. CDR1 and CDR2 (germline): LGHDT, YNNKEL (reference sequence). The CDR3 covers 12 residues. This CDR3 reads CASSQAWREQFF. The CDR3 DNA is TGTGCCAGCAGCCAAGCATGGAGAGAGCAGTTCTTC.

This clone has a count of ten or more. The V call is TRBV4-1, the J call TRBJ2-2, with 7 positions matching TRBD1. Trimming removed 3 bases from V and 3 bases from J; junction bases left unmatched: 4. Germline CDR1 MGHRA, CDR2 YSYEKL. The CDR3 extends over 15 amino acids. The CDR3 reads CASSHQDRYTGELFF. Here the CDR3 DNA reads TGCGCCAGCAGCCATCAGGACAGGTACACCGGGGAGCTGTTTTTT.

This clone was counted many times. This could be a read error, since a much larger clone is one nucleotide away. The same CDR3 arises from other DNA sequences in this sample as well. This chain connects TRBV19 to TRBJ1-5; weak D call: TRBD1 (6 bases). Looked up from germline, CDR1 is LNHDA and CDR2 is SQIVND (reference sequence). The CDR3 extends over 12 amino acids. V was cut by 4 bases and J by 5 bases, with 6 bases left in between. The CDR3: CASSRTDQPQHF. CDR3 nucleotides: TGTGCCAGTAGTAGGACAGATCAGCCCCAGCATTTT.

This sequence joins TRBV24-1 and TRBJ2-1, with a possible D match to TRBD2 (6 bases). The CDR3 totals 19 residues. CDR1 and CDR2 from the germline V gene are KGHDR and SFDVKD. Trimming shortened V by 3 bases and J by 0 bases, and 20 bases separated the two germline ends. The CDR3 bases are TGTGCCACCAGTGATCCGGATATAACGGGGGACCTCTCCTACAATGAGCAGTTCTTC. As protein: CATSDPDITGDLSYNEQFF.

This clone was found many times. V usage is TRBV27 and J usage is TRBJ1-4, with D possibly being TRBD1 (5 bases). The CDR3 length is 14 residues. V lost 8 bases and J lost 8, with 18 bases in between. Germline CDR1 and CDR2: MNHEY and SMNVEV (reference sequence). The chain's CDR3 is CASARDLEEEKLFF. The CDR3 nucleotides are TGTGCCAGCGCCCGGGACCTAGAGGAGGAAAAACTGTTTTTT.